The 16 T cell receptor beta chains below all came from one sample that was sequenced in a study of shared clonotypes between healthy human individuals (dated by TCRdb to 2020 to 2022). To prepare the library, the immunoSEQ multiplex PCR assay was applied. Drawn from immuneACCESS, this table holds only the in-frame rearrangements with V and J called that TCRdb kept. Clones are partly lost; checked studies trace under half to an unresolved V gene and leave the rest unexplained. The sample includes some 200,000 clones, with 65% to 70% observed a single time. The ten largest clonotypes hold around 10% of the sample. Material for sequencing was memory CD4+ T cells sorted from blood. The label giving this sample's cell subset or site can be read as: CD45RA-negative fraction. These receptors were obtained from a man younger than 40 in good health.

The sample holds a few counts of this clone. The genes are TRBV7-3 and TRBJ2-1; D unclear. This CDR3 is 13 amino acids long. The germline CDR1 and CDR2 sequences are SGHTA and FQGTGA. V lost 5 bases and J 2 bases, leaving 7 bases between the germline ends. CDR3 residues: CASSVGAYNEQFF. DNA for the CDR3: TGTGCCAGCAGCGTCGGAGCCTACAATGAGCAGTTCTTC.

This clone has just one count. The V gene is TRBV5-1, the J gene TRBJ2-7, with D perhaps being TRBD1 or TRBD2 (5 bases each). The germline V gene encodes CDR1 SGHRS and CDR2 YFSETQ. V dropped 4 bases and J dropped 0 bases, with 11 bases sitting between them. The CDR3 runs to 14 residues. This CDR3 reads CASSRGPGSYEQYF. The CDR3 region has the DNA TGCGCCAGCAGCCGGGGACCCGGCTCCTACGAGCAGTACTTC.

The J gene is TRBJ2-7, the V gene TRBV28; the match to TRBD2 covers 7 bases. CDR3 size: 14 residues. The germline CDR1 and CDR2 sequences are MDHEN and SYDVKM. With V trimmed by 5 bases and J by 2 bases, 6 bases remained unmatched. Here the CDR3 reads CASSPAGSTYEQYF. CDR3 coding DNA: TGTGCCAGCAGTCCAGCGGGATCCACCTACGAGCAGTACTTC.

This chain connects TRBV28 to TRBJ1-5; D not certain. From germline, CDR1 is MDHEN and CDR2 SYDVKM. Deletions cut 5 bases from V and 3 bases from J, with 14 bases between. The CDR3 has 15 residues. The CDR3 nucleotides are TGTGCCAGCAGTACATCCGGGAGATTCAATCAGCCCCAGCATTTT. Protein product: CASSTSGRFNQPQHF.

A few counts support this clone. The rearrangement links TRBV21-1 to TRBJ2-1. TRBV21-1 is designated a pseudogene. The CDR3 extends over 14 amino acids. CDR3 residues: CANLCGQGYNEQFF. DNA for the CDR3: TGTGCCAACCTTTGCGGGCAGGGCTACAATGAGCAGTTCTTC.

The rearrangement links TRBV28 to TRBJ2-7; tentative D call: TRBD2 (7 bases). With 5 bases removed from V and 12 bases from J, the gap between germline ends came to 14 bases. Germline V gene lookup returns CDR1 MDHEN and CDR2 SYDVKM. This CDR3 comprises 11 residues. CDR3 amino acids: CASSLAGAWYF. DNA for the CDR3: TGTGCCAGCAGTCTCGCGGGGGCGTGGTACTTC.

The CDR3 DNA reads TGTGCCAGCAGTTACTCGACTGCAGGGGGCTACGAGCAGTACTTC. Protein: CASSYSTAGGYEQYF. This chain connects TRBV6-5 to TRBJ2-7; 7 bases fit TRBD1. The CDR3 runs to 15 residues. With 0 bases clipped from V and 3 bases from J, the junction kept 5 bases outside the gene matches. Germline V gene lookup returns CDR1 MNHEY and CDR2 SVGAGI.

Ten or more counts support this clone. The chain is built from TRBV28 and TRBJ2-3, with TRBD2 identical over 8 bases. The CDR3 loop spans 18 amino acids. Germline assignment: CDR1 MDHEN and CDR2 SYDVKM. Germline trimming cut 4 bases from V and 4 bases from J; bases unmatched to any gene: 16. The CDR3 nucleotides read TGTGCCAGCAGTTGGATTTTCAGGTCGGGAGGGCCCCCAGATACGCAGTATTTT. Translating gives CASSWIFRSGGPPDTQYF.

V gene TRBV6-5 combines with J gene TRBJ2-1, with TRBD2 as a possible D gene (6 bases). This CDR3 comprises 16 residues. V gave up 4 bases and J gave up 0 bases, with 13 bases separating them. From germline, CDR1 is MNHEY and CDR2 SVGAGI. The CDR3 here is CASSSLAVSSYNEQFF. In DNA, the CDR3 is TGTGCCAGCAGTTCGTTAGCGGTTAGCTCCTACAATGAGCAGTTCTTC.

This clone was seen a handful of times. The chain couples TRBV6-1 to TRBJ2-7; D gene unclear. The V end was cut by 5 bases, the J end by 0 bases, with 8 bases between. Per the germline V gene, CDR1 is MNHNS and CDR2 is SASEGT. The CDR3 consists of 13 residues. CDR3 sequence reads: CASSTTYSYEQYF. The CDR3 DNA is TGTGCCAGCAGTACAACATACTCCTACGAGCAGTACTTC.

The rearrangement links TRBV2 to TRBJ2-7; possibly TRBD1 or TRBD2 for D (6 bases each). The CDR3 has 13 residues. Between the trimmed V and J ends, which lost 10 bases and 1 base, there was a span of 14 bases. Germline CDR1 and CDR2: SNHLY and FYNNEI. The CDR3 DNA reads TGTGCCACACGGGGGCAGGGGTCCTACGAGCAGTACTTC. This codes for CATRGQGSYEQYF.

The rearrangement uses TRBV7-3 and TRBJ1-1, with 9 bases that match TRBD1. V trimming: 7 bases; J trimming: 4 bases; junction bases outside the gene matches: 7. Germline lookup yields CDR1 SGHTA and CDR2 FQGTGA. The CDR3 sequence is 14 residues long. For the CDR3, the DNA is TGTGCCAGCATGGGACAGGGTGCCAGCACTGAAGCTTTCTTT. This encodes CASMGQGASTEAFF.

V and J are TRBV5-4 and TRBJ2-3, with 10 bases aligning to TRBD2. Germline values: CDR1 SGHNT, CDR2 YYREEE (reference sequence). The CDR3 sequence is 15 residues long. The junction had 6 bases not matched to a gene; V was cut back by 4 bases and J by 4 bases. CDR3 sequence (DNA): TGTGCCAGCAGCGCTAGCGGGAGTGGCGCAGATACGCAGTATTTT. Protein product: CASSASGSGADTQYF.

Ten or more counts support this clone. The chain recombines TRBV28 with TRBJ1-5, with no clear D. This CDR3 is 14 amino acids long. Germline V lookup: CDR1 MDHEN, CDR2 SYDVKM. Trimming removed 5 bases from V and 5 bases from J, with 13 bases in between. CDR3 residues: CASSQLGLYQPQHF. In nucleotides, the CDR3 is TGTGCCAGCAGTCAACTTGGTCTCTATCAGCCCCAGCATTTT.

The sample holds a few counts of this clone. The gene calls are TRBV13 and TRBJ2-2; D is perhaps TRBD1 (6 bases). V was pared by 5 bases and J by 0 bases, with 13 bases between. Germline V gene data show CDR1 as PRHDT and CDR2 as FYEKMQ (reference sequence). This CDR3 has 16 amino acids. The CDR3 coding sequence is TGTGCCAGCAGCACGGGCCCAGGGGCGAACACCGGGGAGCTGTTTTTT. Protein sequence: CASSTGPGANTGELFF.

V and J are TRBV25-1 and TRBJ2-1, with 8 bases matching TRBD2. V dropped 1 base and J dropped 8; count of bases not matched to a gene: 7. This CDR3 region has 15 residues. Looked up from germline, CDR1 is MGHDK and CDR2 is SYGVNS. As DNA, the CDR3 is TGTGCCAGCAGTGAATGGTTTGTGCGGGAGGATGAGCAGTTCTTC. Amino acid sequence: CASSEWFVREDEQFF.